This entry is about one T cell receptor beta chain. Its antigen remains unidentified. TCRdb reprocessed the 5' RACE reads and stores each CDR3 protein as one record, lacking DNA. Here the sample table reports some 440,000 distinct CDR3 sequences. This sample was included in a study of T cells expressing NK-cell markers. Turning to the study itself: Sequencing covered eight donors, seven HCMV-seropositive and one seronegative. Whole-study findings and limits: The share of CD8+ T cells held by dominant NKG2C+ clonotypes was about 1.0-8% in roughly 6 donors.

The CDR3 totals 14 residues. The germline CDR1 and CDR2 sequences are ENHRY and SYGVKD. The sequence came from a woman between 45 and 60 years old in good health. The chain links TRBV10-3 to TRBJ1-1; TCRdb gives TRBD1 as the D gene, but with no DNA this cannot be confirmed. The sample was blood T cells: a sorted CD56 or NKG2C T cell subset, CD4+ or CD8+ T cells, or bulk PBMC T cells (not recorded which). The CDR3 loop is CAISGTGMNTEAFF.